The rows below give T cell receptor beta chains drawn from one sample of a study of T-cell memory formation after mild COVID-19. TCRdb used MiXCR to reprocess the 5' RACE reads, holding one entry per CDR3 protein. The top ten clones hold roughly 23% of a sample with about 190,000 distinct CDR3 sequences, 20% to 25% of them seen once. Sequenced input: PBMCs or a T cell subset sorted from them (not recorded which). Receptors originate from an adult woman who had mild COVID-19 (a few samples of this study predate the infection). Cell type and time point are not known. Both conserved end residues are trimmed from each CDR3. D genes are given only for firm matches.

V gene	J gene	D gene	CDR3 protein
TRBV27	TRBJ1-1	-	ASSLAGYTEAF
TRBV7-9	TRBJ1-4	-	ASSPPGFPRLIEKLF
TRBV6-1	TRBJ2-7	TRBD1	ASSPPRGGQGFYEQY
TRBV7-9	TRBJ1-1	TRBD1	ASSSLTGGPSTEAF
TRBV5-6	TRBJ2-1	-	ASSLSWDSSSYNEQF
TRBV5-1	TRBJ2-1	-	ASKLGQSKYNEQF
TRBV6-2/TRBV6-3	TRBJ2-1	-	ASNPTGNEQF
TRBV27	TRBJ1-1	-	ASSEYGTEAF
TRBV5-1	TRBJ2-7	-	ASSFSQSYEQY
TRBV7-2	TRBJ1-2	-	ARSDPPFYGYT
TRBV29-1	TRBJ2-3	-	SVEDHGTATDTQY
TRBV7-6	TRBJ2-7	-	ASSLDRRGYEQY
TRBV7-9	TRBJ2-6	-	ASSPQGSGANVLT
TRBV12-3/TRBV12-4	TRBJ2-1	-	ASSGGVINEQF
TRBV5-1	TRBJ1-1	-	ASSLPGGRTEAF
TRBV6-6	TRBJ2-7	-	ASSYEWMYEQY
TRBV28	TRBJ2-7	-	ASNFGTNYEQY
TRBV30	TRBJ2-1	-	AWNVGVDEQF
TRBV12-3/TRBV12-4	TRBJ2-5	-	ASSLAVGSGETQY
TRBV5-1	TRBJ2-1	-	ASSSPRNEQF
TRBV15	TRBJ2-7	-	ATSRDAGRNSYEQY
TRBV24-1	TRBJ2-3	-	ATSDWGGHTDTQY
TRBV6-2/TRBV6-3	TRBJ2-7	-	ASSYSSDTGSYEQY
TRBV7-2	TRBJ2-3	-	ASSPGPRDTQY
TRBV25-1	TRBJ2-1	-	AVETWGALHNEQF
TRBV6-5	TRBJ2-1	-	ASSYGQREQF
TRBV7-9	TRBJ1-2	TRBD1	ASSLGDRGTTGYT
TRBV2	TRBJ2-7	-	ASSEGLGNNGEQY
TRBV7-9	TRBJ2-7	TRBD1	ASSWTRTGGPYPLYEQY
TRBV12-3/TRBV12-4	TRBJ2-3	-	ASRPGTDTQY
TRBV6-1	TRBJ1-3	-	ATESKGHLSASGNTIY
TRBV4-1	TRBJ2-2	TRBD1	ASSQDRDRVTGELF
TRBV5-1	TRBJ2-1	-	ASNHTVSSYNEQF
TRBV6-5	TRBJ1-2	TRBD1	ASRGVKDRESYGYT
TRBV5-1	TRBJ1-1	-	ASSLEEGGEAF
TRBV12-3/TRBV12-4	TRBJ1-1	-	ASSLRPMNTEAF
TRBV19	TRBJ1-2	-	FMRVKLNYGYT
TRBV7-9	TRBJ2-1	TRBD2	ASSLGGLALRNEQF
TRBV12-3/TRBV12-4	TRBJ2-1	-	ASSFKGVYNEQF
TRBV15	TRBJ2-7	-	ATRGLQGYEQY
TRBV7-3	TRBJ2-6	TRBD2	ASSPRGVTTGANVLT
TRBV5-6	TRBJ2-3	-	ASSLRGHVEGRN
TRBV7-9	TRBJ2-1	TRBD2	ASSFVLAGEANEQF
TRBV30	TRBJ1-2	-	AWSVGPNYGYT
TRBV5-1	TRBJ2-7	TRBD1	ASSRDSSPSYEQY
TRBV7-9	TRBJ2-4	TRBD1	ASTPDRVGKNIQY
TRBV15	TRBJ1-2	-	ATSGVVKISDYGYT
TRBV20-1	TRBJ2-7	TRBD2	SATETSGASYEQY
TRBV4-3	TRBJ2-5	TRBD1	ASSQDGDSEETQY
TRBV10-2	TRBJ2-3	TRBD2	ASSEGLAGLTDTQY
TRBV15	TRBJ2-1	-	ATSRDRSDEQF
TRBV19	TRBJ2-7	TRBD1	ASSAGTGTYEQY
TRBV7-9	TRBJ1-1	-	ASSSTDNTEAF
TRBV11-2	TRBJ2-2	-	ASSLQGPANTGELF